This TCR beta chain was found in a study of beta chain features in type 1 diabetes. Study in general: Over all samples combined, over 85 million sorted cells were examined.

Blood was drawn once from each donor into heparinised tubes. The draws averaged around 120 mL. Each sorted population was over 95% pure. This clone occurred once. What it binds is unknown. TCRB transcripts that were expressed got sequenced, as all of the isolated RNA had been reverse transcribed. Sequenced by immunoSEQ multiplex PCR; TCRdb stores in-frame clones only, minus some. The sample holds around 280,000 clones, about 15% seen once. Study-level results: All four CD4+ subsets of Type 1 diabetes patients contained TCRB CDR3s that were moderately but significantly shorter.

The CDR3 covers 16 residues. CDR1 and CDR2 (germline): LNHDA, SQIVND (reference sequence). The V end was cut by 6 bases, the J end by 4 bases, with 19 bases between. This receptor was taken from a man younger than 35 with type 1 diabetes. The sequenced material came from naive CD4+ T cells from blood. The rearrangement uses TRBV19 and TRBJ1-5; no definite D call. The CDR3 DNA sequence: TGTGCCAGTAGGCTCCGTGTCGGGTTGGTGAATCAGCCCCAGCATTTT. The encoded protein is CASRLRVGLVNQPQHF.